These 3 T cell receptor beta chains were sequenced from one sample in a study of long-term antiretroviral therapy in people with HIV. Version v3.0 of the immunoSEQ assay ran at survey level. Sequencing was performed with immunoSEQ multiplex PCR; in TCRdb, only in-frame clones are kept and a portion is missing. The table has under 40,000 clones, roughly 85% seen once. This sample comprised unsorted PBMCs, obtained roughly 2.9 years before starting antiretroviral therapy. Receptors were obtained from a woman aged 25 to 39 with HIV.

The chain joins TRBV7-7 to TRBJ2-2; 8 nucleotides match TRBD1. V lost 5 bases and J lost 7; bases outside the gene matches: 9. The CDR3 extends over 15 amino acids. Germline V CDR1 and CDR2: SSHAT, FNYEAQ (reference sequence). The CDR3 region is CASSRRTGSHGELFF. The CDR3 nucleotides read TGTGCCAGCAGCCGTCGGACAGGGAGTCACGGGGAGCTGTTTTTT.

This clone was detected only once. The chain is built from TRBV9 and TRBJ1-1; no clear D gene. Between the trimmed V and J ends, which lost 0 bases and 0 bases, there was a span of 9 bases. The length of the CDR3 is 15 residues. The germline gives CDR1 SGDLS, CDR2 YYNGEE. CDR3 residues: CASSVDPGMNTEAFF. CDR3 coding DNA: TGTGCCAGCAGCGTAGATCCGGGAATGAACACTGAAGCTTTCTTT.

This chain joins TRBV7-9 and TRBJ1-2; D remains unclear. V was trimmed by 3 bases and J by 3 bases, leaving 11 bases between them. This CDR3 region has 14 residues. Germline V gives CDR1 SEHNR, CDR2 FQNEAQ (reference sequence). The CDR3 spells CASSLGGSDYGYTF. In nucleotides, the CDR3 is TGTGCCAGCAGCTTGGGAGGGTCGGACTATGGCTACACCTTC.